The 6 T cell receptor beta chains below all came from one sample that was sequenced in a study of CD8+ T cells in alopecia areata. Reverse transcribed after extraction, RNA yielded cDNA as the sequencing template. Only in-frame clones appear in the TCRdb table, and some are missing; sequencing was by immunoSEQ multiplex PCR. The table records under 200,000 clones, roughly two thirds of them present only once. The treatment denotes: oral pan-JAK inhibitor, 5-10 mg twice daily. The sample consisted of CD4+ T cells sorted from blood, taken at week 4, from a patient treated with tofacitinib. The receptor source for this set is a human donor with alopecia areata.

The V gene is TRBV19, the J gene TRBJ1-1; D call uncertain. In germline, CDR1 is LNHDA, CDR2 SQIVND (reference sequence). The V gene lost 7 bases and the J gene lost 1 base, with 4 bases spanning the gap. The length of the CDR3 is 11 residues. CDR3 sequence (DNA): TGTGCCAGTATCGGGAACACTGAAGCTTTCTTT. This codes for CASIGNTEAFF.

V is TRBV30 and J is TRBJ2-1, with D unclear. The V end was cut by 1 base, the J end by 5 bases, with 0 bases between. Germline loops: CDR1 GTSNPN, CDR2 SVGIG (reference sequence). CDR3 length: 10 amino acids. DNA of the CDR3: TGTGCCTGGAGTGACAATGAGCAGTTCTTC. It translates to CAWSDNEQFF.

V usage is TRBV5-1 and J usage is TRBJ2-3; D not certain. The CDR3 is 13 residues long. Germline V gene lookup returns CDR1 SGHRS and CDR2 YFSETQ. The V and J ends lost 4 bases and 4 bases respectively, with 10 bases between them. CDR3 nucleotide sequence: TGCGCCAGCAGCATCACAGTTTCAGATACGCAGTATTTT. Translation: CASSITVSDTQYF.

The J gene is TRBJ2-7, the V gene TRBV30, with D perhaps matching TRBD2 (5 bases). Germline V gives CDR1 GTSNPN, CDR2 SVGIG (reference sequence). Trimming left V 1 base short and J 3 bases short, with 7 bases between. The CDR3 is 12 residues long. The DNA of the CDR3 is TGTGCCTGGAGTGCGGGGATCTACGAGCAGTACTTC. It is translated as CAWSAGIYEQYF.

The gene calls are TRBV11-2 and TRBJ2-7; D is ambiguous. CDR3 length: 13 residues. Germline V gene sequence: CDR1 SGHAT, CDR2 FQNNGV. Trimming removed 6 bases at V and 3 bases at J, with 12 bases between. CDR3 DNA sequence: TGTGCCAGCAGTCGCGATCGGAACTACGAGCAGTACTTC. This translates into CASSRDRNYEQYF.

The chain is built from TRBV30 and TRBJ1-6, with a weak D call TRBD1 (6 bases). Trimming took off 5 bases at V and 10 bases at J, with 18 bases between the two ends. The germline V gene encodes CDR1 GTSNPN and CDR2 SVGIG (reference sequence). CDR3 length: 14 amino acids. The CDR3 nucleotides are TGTGCCTGGGAAAGGACAGTTTTGGAGTCACCCCTCCACTTT. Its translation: CAWERTVLESPLHF.